This T cell receptor beta chain originates from a study of cytomegalovirus exposure and HLA in healthy donors. Study conclusions and caveats: According to the study, roughly 160 TCR beta chains were cytomegalovirus-associated. Later on, an analysis found that several of the most significant clusters appeared to be linked to common viral pathogens, which included parvovirus B19.

The PCR made use of 60 Vbeta and 13 Jbeta primers. Some clones are missing from TCRdb's copy, which holds only in-frame ones; the method was immunoSEQ multiplex PCR. The sample holds 150,000 to 200,000 clones, over 75% seen once. Trimming stripped 0 bases from V and 0 bases from J, with 15 bases between. Per germline, CDR1 SGHDT and CDR2 YYEEEE. The CDR3 has 17 residues. On this clone itself: Its target is not known.

What was sequenced was PBMCs. The clonotype was recovered from a woman aged 50 to 60 in good health and CMV-seronegative. The genes are TRBV5-6 and TRBJ2-5, with D tentatively TRBD2 (6 bases). The CDR3 sequence is CASSLAVSGEYQETQYF. As DNA, the CDR3 is TGTGCCAGCAGCTTGGCCGTTAGCGGAGAGTACCAAGAGACCCAGTACTTC.